The next 18 T cell receptor beta chains were all read from a single sample in a study of CD8+ T cells in alopecia areata. Sequencing templates came from extracted RNA that was reverse transcribed into cDNA. Sequencing was performed with immunoSEQ multiplex PCR; in TCRdb, only in-frame clones are kept and a portion is missing. The sample has about 130,000 clones, 45% to 65% seen once. The specimen was CD4+ T cells sorted from blood, collected at week 0. Receptor source: a human donor with alopecia areata.

This chain connects TRBV6-1 to TRBJ2-6; no definite D call. The germline CDR1 and CDR2 sequences are MNHNS and SASEGT. The CDR3 loop spans 15 amino acids. The ends were cut back, 6 bases at V and 3 bases at J, with 12 bases in the middle. The CDR3 reads CASSSGNFGANVLTF. DNA of the CDR3: TGTGCCAGCAGCTCCGGAAATTTTGGGGCCAACGTCCTGACTTTC.

The chain carries TRBV5-1 and TRBJ1-1; no clear D. Trimming shortened V by 0 bases and J by 3 bases, and 6 bases separated the two germline ends. CDR3 length: 13 residues. CDR1 and CDR2 (germline): SGHRS, YFSETQ. The CDR3 bases are TGCGCCAGCAGCTTGGTTTGGGACACTGAAGCTTTCTTT. Translated, it gives CASSLVWDTEAFF.

The rearrangement joins TRBV4-3 to TRBJ2-1, with D possibly TRBD2 on 6 matching bases. This CDR3 comprises 17 residues. Germline CDR1 reads LGHNA; CDR2 reads YSLEER. V was pared by 3 bases and J by 0 bases, with 15 bases between. The CDR3 DNA sequence: TGCGCCAGCAGCCAGGGGGGAGCAGGACTCTCCTACAATGAGCAGTTCTTC. This translates into CASSQGGAGLSYNEQFF.

A word on this clone: The same CDR3 can be traced to other DNA sequences in this sample. The chain carries TRBV18 and TRBJ1-1, with 10 bases matching TRBD1. Germline V gene lookup returns CDR1 KGHSH and CDR2 LQKENI. J gave up 5 bases and V 2 bases, and 2 bases lay outside the gene matches. The CDR3 contains 14 residues. The DNA of the CDR3 is TGTGCCAGCTCACCAGACAGGGGGCGTACTGAAGCTTTCTTT. Amino acid sequence: CASSPDRGRTEAFF.

The CDR3 bases are TGTGCCAGCAGTGAAGAGGTGAACACTGAAGCTTTCTTT. It is translated as CASSEEVNTEAFF. The chain joins TRBV6-1 to TRBJ1-1, with no clear D. The V and J ends lost 1 base and 0 bases respectively, with 3 bases between them. The CDR3 has 13 residues. Germline values: CDR1 MNHNS, CDR2 SASEGT.

This clone was counted only a few times. This rearrangement joins TRBV11-2 to TRBJ1-6, with 7 bases matching TRBD1. Germline CDR1 SGHAT, CDR2 FQNNGV. This CDR3 has 15 residues. The junction had 9 bases not matched to a gene; V was cut back by 6 bases and J by 7 bases. The CDR3 nucleotides are TGTGCCAGCAGACCGAAAGGGGGCGGGAATTCACCCCTCCACTTT. Protein product: CASRPKGGGNSPLHF.

This rearrangement joins TRBV29-1 to TRBJ2-5; the D call may be TRBD1 or TRBD2 (5 bases each). From germline, CDR1 is SQVTM and CDR2 ANQGSEA. The CDR3 has 11 residues. With 6 bases removed from V and 2 bases from J, the gap between germline ends came to 7 bases. Here the CDR3 DNA reads TGCAGCGTGGGGGATCAAGAGACCCAGTACTTC. It is translated as CSVGDQETQYF.

The V and J genes are TRBV2 and TRBJ1-1, with D possibly TRBD1 on 5 matching bases. The germline gives CDR1 SNHLY, CDR2 FYNNEI. Trimming pared 1 base from V and 3 bases from J, leaving 12 bases between. CDR3 size: 15 residues. DNA of the CDR3: TGTGCCAGCAGTGAAGAGGGGCTCTGGGACACTGAAGCTTTCTTT. It codes for CASSEEGLWDTEAFF. Variable domain in full (rest from reference TRBV2 and TRBJ1-1): EPEVTQTPSHQVTQMGQEVILRCVPISNHLYFYWYRQILGQKVEFLVSFYNNEISEKSEIFDDQFSVERPDGSNFTLKIRSTKLEDSAMYFCASSEEGLWDTEAFFGQGTRLTVV.

This clone occurred a few times. The chain uses TRBV5-1 and TRBJ2-1; 7 positions agree with TRBD2. CDR3 length: 13 residues. Trimming at V came to 4 bases and at J to 6 bases, leaving 4 bases not matched to a gene. Germline V CDR1 and CDR2: SGHRS, YFSETQ. The CDR3 loop is CASSLIAGNEQFF. The CDR3 DNA is TGCGCCAGCAGCCTGATAGCGGGCAATGAGCAGTTCTTC.

The chain employs TRBV19 and TRBJ2-3; possible D gene TRBD1, 6 bases. The CDR3 spans 14 residues. With 3 bases removed from V and 1 base from J, the gap between germline ends came to 8 bases. The germline gives CDR1 LNHDA, CDR2 SQIVND (reference sequence). The CDR3 loop is CASSIRQGTDTQYF. In DNA, the CDR3 is TGTGCCAGTAGTATCCGACAGGGCACAGATACGCAGTATTTT.

There are a few counts of this clone. This rearrangement joins TRBV30 to TRBJ2-7, with 12 bases that match TRBD2. Germline CDR1 and CDR2: GTSNPN and SVGIG (reference sequence). Germline trimming cut 0 bases from V and 6 bases from J; bases unmatched to any gene: 3. The CDR3 extends over 14 amino acids. The CDR3 loop is CAWSVLAGGPEQYF. The CDR3 DNA follows: TGTGCCTGGAGTGTCCTAGCGGGAGGGCCCGAGCAGTACTTC.

About this clone: At one end the junction does not follow the germline gene, possibly because of a read error. V is TRBV6-5 and J is TRBJ2-1; 10 nucleotides agree with TRBD1. The CDR3 extends over 14 amino acids. Per germline, CDR1 MNHEY and CDR2 SVGAGI. The chain's CDR3 is CARSLRGQGNEQFF. Here the CDR3 DNA reads TGTGCCCGCAGTCTGCGGGGACAGGGGAACGAGCAGTTCTTC.

The J gene is TRBJ2-5, the V gene TRBV4-1; 7 positions match TRBD1. J lost 1 base, V lost 3 bases, and 5 bases had no gene match. The CDR3 length is 15 residues. The germline V gene encodes CDR1 MGHRA and CDR2 YSYEKL. The CDR3 sequence is CASSQRQGPQETQYF. The CDR3 bases are TGCGCCAGCAGCCAGAGACAGGGCCCCCAAGAGACCCAGTACTTC.

This chain links TRBV15 with TRBJ1-2, with D possibly being TRBD1 (5 bases). Trimming took 0 bases from V and 3 from J, leaving 14 bases between them. The CDR3 runs to 16 residues. Germline V lookup: CDR1 LNHNV, CDR2 YYDKDF (reference sequence). Here the CDR3 reads CATSRDIRGRDYGYTF. DNA of the CDR3: TGTGCCACCAGCAGAGATATCCGGGGCAGGGACTATGGCTACACCTTC.

The chain carries TRBV11-3 and TRBJ2-3; D is possibly TRBD2 (6 bases). This CDR3 comprises 15 residues. Germline CDR1 SGHNT, CDR2 YENEEA. Trimming pared 6 bases from V and 5 bases from J, leaving 18 bases between. The chain's CDR3 is CASSNGGIGRDTQYF. DNA of the CDR3: TGTGCCAGCAGTAACGGGGGTATTGGGCGAGATACGCAGTATTTT.

This clone is a singleton in its sample. The V and J genes are TRBV2 and TRBJ2-3, with D maybe TRBD1 (5 bases). The CDR3 has 14 amino acids. Trimming removed 4 bases from V and 4 bases from J, with 12 bases in between. Germline V gene data show CDR1 as SNHLY and CDR2 as FYNNEI. The CDR3: CASSVGQGADTQYF. The CDR3 bases are TGTGCCAGCAGTGTGGGTCAAGGGGCAGATACGCAGTATTTT.

This sequence joins TRBV6-6 and TRBJ1-1; D remains ambiguous. The ends were cut back, 8 bases at V and 2 bases at J, with 9 bases in the middle. CDR1 and CDR2 from the germline V gene are MNHNY and SVGAGI (reference sequence). This CDR3 comprises 12 residues. CDR3 protein: CASGSPNTEAFF. For the CDR3, the DNA is TGTGCCAGCGGCTCGCCTAACACTGAAGCTTTCTTT.

The V call is TRBV28, the J call TRBJ2-7; D might be TRBD2 (6 bases). The germline CDR1 and CDR2 sequences are MDHEN and SYDVKM. CDR3 size: 13 residues. The CDR3 region has the DNA TGTGCAAGCGCGGGAAACAATGTCTACGAGCAGTACTTC. It specifies CASAGNNVYEQYF.